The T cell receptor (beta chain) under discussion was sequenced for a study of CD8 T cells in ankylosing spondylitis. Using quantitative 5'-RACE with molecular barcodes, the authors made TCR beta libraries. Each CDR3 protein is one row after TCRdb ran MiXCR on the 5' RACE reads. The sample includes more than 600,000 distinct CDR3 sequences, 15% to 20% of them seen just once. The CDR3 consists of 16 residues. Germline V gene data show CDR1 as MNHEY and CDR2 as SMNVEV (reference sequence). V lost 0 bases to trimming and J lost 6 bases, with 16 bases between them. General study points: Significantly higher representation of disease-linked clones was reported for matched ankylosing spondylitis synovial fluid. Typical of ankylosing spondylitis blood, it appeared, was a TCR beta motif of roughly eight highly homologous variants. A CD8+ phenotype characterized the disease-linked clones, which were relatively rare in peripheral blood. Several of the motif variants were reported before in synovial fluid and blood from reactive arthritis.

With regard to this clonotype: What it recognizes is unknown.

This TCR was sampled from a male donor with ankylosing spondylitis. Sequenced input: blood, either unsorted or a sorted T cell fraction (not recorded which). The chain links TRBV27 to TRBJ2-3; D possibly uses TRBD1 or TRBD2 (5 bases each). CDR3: CASSLSSGTPADTQYF. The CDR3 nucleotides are TGTGCCAGCAGTTTATCGTCGGGGACCCCTGCCGATACGCAGTATTTT.